This entry lists 23 T cell receptor beta chains sequenced from one sample in a study of blood T cell repertoires in COVID-19. This table comes from immunoSEQ multiplex PCR, and its TCRdb copy is limited to in-frame clones, with some not included. The table lists fewer than 35,000 clones, roughly 88% of them singletons. The sample comprised peripheral blood. These receptors were obtained from a human donor in a cohort sampled during active COVID-19.

The CDR3 DNA follows: TGCGCCAGCAGCTTGGCCGCGGGAGACAAGACCCAGTACTTC. Amino acids: CASSLAAGDKTQYF. This chain joins TRBV5-1 and TRBJ2-5; 7 positions match TRBD2. Per germline, CDR1 SGHRS and CDR2 YFSETQ. This CDR3 region has 14 residues. After removal of 0 bases from V and 6 bases from J, the junction contained 5 bases not matched to a gene.

The CDR3, as DNA: TGCAGCGCTGGAGGGGCAGGGTGGGCAGATACGCAGTATTTT. Translating it yields CSAGGAGWADTQYF. The chain is built from TRBV29-1 and TRBJ2-3; D possibly corresponds to TRBD2 (6 bases). Per the germline V gene, CDR1 is SQVTM and CDR2 is ANQGSEA. The germline V and J ends were trimmed by 7 bases and 4 bases, with 18 bases remaining between them. The CDR3 runs to 14 residues.

This clone was seen a few times. V gene TRBV14 combines with J gene TRBJ2-5, with 14 nucleotides matching TRBD2. The CDR3 covers 16 residues. The germline gives CDR1 SGHDN, CDR2 FVKESK. The junction had 8 bases not matched to a gene; V was cut back by 4 bases and J by 7 bases. CDR3 coding DNA: TGTGCCAGCAGCCCGGGACTAGCGGGGGACAGGTGGACCCAGTACTTC. As protein: CASSPGLAGDRWTQYF. Full variable domain (outside the CDR3, taken from reference TRBV14 and TRBJ2-5): EAGVTQFPSHSVIEKGQTVTLRCDPISGHDNLYWYRRVMGKEIKFLLHFVKESKQDESGMPNNRFLAERTGGTYSTLKVQPAELEDSGVYFCASSPGLAGDRWTQYFGPGTRLLVL.

The chain is built from TRBV19 and TRBJ1-4; 9 positions match TRBD1. Germline assignment: CDR1 LNHDA and CDR2 SQIVND (reference sequence). This CDR3 region has 13 residues. Losses at the gene ends were 7 bases for V and 8 bases for J; bases not matched to a gene: 5. Here the CDR3 DNA reads TGTGCCAGTAAACAGGGGGCCCGGGAAAAACTGTTTTTT. Residues: CASKQGAREKLFF. Complete variable domain (other parts from reference TRBV19 and TRBJ1-4): DGGITQSPKYLFRKEGQNVTLSCEQNLNHDAMYWYRQDPGQGLRLIYYSQIVNDFQKGDIAEGYSVSREKKESFPLTVTSAQKNPTAFYLCASKQGAREKLFFGSGTQLSVL.

The chain couples TRBV7-9 to TRBJ2-7, with D tentatively TRBD1 (5 bases). Germline CDR1 and CDR2: SEHNR and FQNEAQ (reference sequence). The CDR3 is 16 amino acids. Trimming took off 5 bases at V and 2 bases at J, with 19 bases between the two ends. CDR3 in amino acids: CASSLNPRTRPYEQYF. CDR3 bases: TGTGCCAGCAGCCTCAACCCTAGGACACGACCCTACGAGCAGTACTTC.

This sequence joins TRBV6-2 or TRBV6-3 and TRBJ2-7; 10 bases align to TRBD2. Looked up from germline, CDR1 is MNHEY and CDR2 is SVGEGT. The CDR3 is 16 amino acids. V lost 4 bases and J lost 3; bases outside the gene matches: 9. CDR3: CASSSPSGGVFYEQYF. CDR3 in DNA: TGTGCCAGCAGTTCCCCAAGCGGGGGGGTCTTCTACGAGCAGTACTTC.

V is TRBV5-1 and J is TRBJ1-2; TRBD1 matches at 8 bases. The CDR3 runs to 12 residues. The J segment lost 8 bases and the V segment lost 4 bases, leaving 4 bases of the junction unmatched. Germline V gene sequence: CDR1 SGHRS, CDR2 YFSETQ. Written as DNA, the CDR3 is TGCGCCAGCAGCACGACAGGGGTCGGCTACACCTTC. It yields the protein CASSTTGVGYTF.

The chain is built from TRBV7-6 and TRBJ2-7; 9 positions agree with TRBD1. CDR3 length equals 14 residues. V lost 1 base to trimming and J lost 6 bases; unmatched junction nucleotides: 4. CDR1 and CDR2 (germline): SGHVS, FNYEAQ. The CDR3 is CASSLEGQGAEQYF. The CDR3 nucleotides read TGTGCCAGCAGCTTAGAGGGACAGGGAGCCGAGCAGTACTTC.

V is TRBV4-3 and J is TRBJ2-5, with D perhaps TRBD2 (6 bases). The CDR3 runs to 16 residues. The V end lost 0 bases, the J end lost 1 base, and 12 bases lay between the germline ends. Looked up from germline, CDR1 is LGHNA and CDR2 is YSLEER. The CDR3 spells CASSQDLLGGQETQYF. The CDR3 bases are TGCGCCAGCAGCCAAGATCTCCTCGGGGGCCAAGAGACCCAGTACTTC.

This clone appeared a few times. The chain is built from TRBV5-1 and TRBJ2-7; D might be TRBD1 (6 bases). This CDR3 comprises 12 residues. V was cut by 4 bases and J by 6 bases, with 11 bases left in between. From germline, CDR1 is SGHRS and CDR2 YFSETQ. CDR3 loop: CASSVTGREQYF. CDR3 sequence (DNA): TGCGCCAGCAGCGTAACAGGGCGCGAGCAGTACTTC.

This clone turned up a few times. V is TRBV15 and J is TRBJ2-7; possibly TRBD1 for D (6 bases). V dropped 5 bases and J dropped 0 bases, with 14 bases sitting between them. Germline CDR1 and CDR2: LNHNV and YYDKDF (reference sequence). The CDR3 contains 15 residues. Here the CDR3 DNA reads TGTGCCACCAGCCCCCGGGACAAGAGCTCCTACGAGCAGTACTTC. Its translation is CATSPRDKSSYEQYF.

The V and J genes are TRBV12-1 and TRBJ2-7; TRBD2, the table's D call, lacks a check against the DNA. TRBV12-1 is tagged as a pseudogene. This CDR3 has 15 residues. The CDR3 here is CASPSVAGYPYEQYF. In nucleotides, the CDR3 is TGTGCCAGCCCCTCAGTAGCGGGGTATCCCTACGAGCAGTACTTC.

The table lists this clone with a count of one. The junction does not match germline at one end; this may be a read error. This CDR3 reads CASSIRKSSYQEPQYF. The CDR3 coding sequence is TGTGCCAGTAGTATCCGTAAGTCAAGTTACCAAGAGCCCCAGTACTTC. This chain links TRBV19 with TRBJ2-5; D unresolved. Per germline, CDR1 LNHDA and CDR2 SQIVND (reference sequence). The CDR3 sequence is 16 residues long.

The chain carries TRBV7-2 and TRBJ1-5, with 9 bases aligning to TRBD1. The CDR3 contains 17 residues. Trimming at V came to 4 bases and at J to 4 bases, leaving 11 bases not matched to a gene. Germline CDR1 is SGHTA and CDR2 is FQGNSA. For the CDR3, the DNA is TGTGCCAGCAGCTCGATACAGGGGGCGCCTAGGAATCAGCCCCAGCATTTT. Translated, it gives CASSSIQGAPRNQPQHF. Full variable domain (outside the CDR3, taken from reference TRBV7-2 and TRBJ1-5): GAGVSQSPSNKVTEKGKDVELRCDPISGHTALYWYRQSLGQGLEFLIYFQGNSAPDKSGLPSDRFSAERTGGSVSTLTIQRTQQEDSAVYLCASSSIQGAPRNQPQHFGDGTRLSIL.

The V call is TRBV7-9, the J call TRBJ1-4; 8 bases match TRBD1. J gave up 7 bases and V 5 bases, and 9 bases lay outside the gene matches. This CDR3 spans 15 amino acids. CDR1 SEHNR and CDR2 FQNEAQ come from the germline V gene (reference sequence). CDR3 DNA: TGTGCCAGCAGCGACAGGGGCCAACTAGGTGAAAAACTGTTTTTT. This codes for CASSDRGQLGEKLFF.

The CDR3 spells CASSLALGQRKEKLFF. Written as DNA, the CDR3 is TGCGCCAGCAGCTTGGCCTTGGGACAGAGGAAGGAAAAACTGTTTTTT. J is TRBJ1-4 and V is TRBV5-1; 7 bases map to TRBD1. The CDR3 totals 16 residues. Germline CDR1 and CDR2: SGHRS and YFSETQ. The J segment lost 8 bases and the V segment lost 0 bases, leaving 10 bases of the junction unmatched.

On this clone itself: Other nucleotide sequences from this sample produce the same CDR3. This chain's CDR3 is CASSEGAGGPDTQYF. In DNA form, the CDR3 reads TGTGCCAGCAGTGAAGGGGCGGGGGGGCCAGATACGCAGTATTTT. The rearrangement links TRBV2 to TRBJ2-3; 9 nucleotides align to TRBD2. The CDR3 loop spans 15 amino acids. After removal of 1 base from V and 4 bases from J, the junction contained 3 bases not matched to a gene. Germline lookup yields CDR1 SNHLY and CDR2 FYNNEI.

This rearrangement joins TRBV7-9 to TRBJ2-5; 15 bases fit TRBD2. Germline lookup yields CDR1 SEHNR and CDR2 FQNEAQ (reference sequence). V lost 5 bases to trimming and J lost 4 bases; unmatched junction nucleotides: 2. This CDR3 is 15 amino acids long. The CDR3 here is CASSPGLAGGETQYF. DNA for the CDR3: TGTGCCAGCAGCCCGGGACTAGCGGGGGGAGAGACCCAGTACTTC.

This clone has just one count. The chain uses TRBV21-1 and TRBJ2-5; the table names TRBD2, a call not compared with the DNA. TRBV21-1 corresponds to a pseudogene. The CDR3 loop spans 18 amino acids. The CDR3 is CASSKVTLAGGRGETQYF. Here the CDR3 DNA reads TGTGCCAGCAGCAAAGTGACGCTAGCGGGGGGGAGAGGGGAGACCCAGTACTTC.

This clone has only a few counts. This rearrangement joins TRBV19 to TRBJ1-3; D not resolved. The CDR3 is made up of 12 amino acids. The germline V and J ends were trimmed by 8 bases and 4 bases, with 9 bases remaining between them. Germline lookup yields CDR1 LNHDA and CDR2 SQIVND (reference sequence). This CDR3 reads CASEDWGNTIYF. Here the CDR3 DNA reads TGTGCCAGTGAGGACTGGGGAAACACCATATATTTT.

Comment on this clone: The sample holds other DNA sequences that translate to the same CDR3. The rearrangement joins TRBV7-8 to TRBJ2-2; perhaps TRBD1 as D (5 bases). V dropped 5 bases and J dropped 3 bases, with 10 bases sitting between them. Germline V CDR1 and CDR2: SGHVS, FQNEAQ. The CDR3 runs to 14 residues. The CDR3 spells CASSQTGYTGELFF. CDR3 in DNA: TGTGCCAGCAGCCAAACAGGTTACACCGGGGAGCTGTTTTTT. Full variable domain (rest looked up from reference TRBV7-8 and TRBJ2-2): GAGVSQSPRYKVAKRGQDVALRCDPISGHVSLFWYQQALGQGPEFLTYFQNEAQLDKSGLPSDRFFAERPEGSVSTLKIQRTQQEDSAVYLCASSQTGYTGELFFGEGSRLTVL.

The chain uses TRBV27 and TRBJ2-1, with 9 bases aligning to TRBD2. V dropped 0 bases and J dropped 6; count of bases not matched to a gene: 3. Looked up from germline, CDR1 is MNHEY and CDR2 is SMNVEV (reference sequence). CDR3 length: 15 amino acids. The CDR3 sequence: CASSLSAGGRNEQFF. In DNA, the CDR3 is TGTGCCAGCAGTTTATCGGCGGGGGGGCGCAATGAGCAGTTCTTC.

This rearrangement joins TRBV18 to TRBJ2-7, with 8 nucleotides matching TRBD2. The CDR3 is made up of 14 amino acids. V gave up 5 bases and J gave up 0 bases; unmatched junction bases: 3. Germline CDR1 KGHSH, CDR2 LQKENI. CDR3 region: CASSTAGDSYEQYF. In DNA, the CDR3 is TGTGCCAGCTCAACAGCGGGGGACTCCTACGAGCAGTACTTC.